This T cell receptor beta chain originates from a study of T cell changes during pregnancy in multiple sclerosis. This clone turned up a few times. Germline V gene lookup returns CDR1 MNHNS and CDR2 SASEGT. The germline V and J ends were trimmed by 7 bases and 6 bases, with 9 bases remaining between them. The CDR3 is 11 amino acids. Measured with immunoSEQ multiplex PCR; TCRdb has only the in-frame clones, and not every one. The data contain approximately 65,000 clones, about 90% of them singletons. This chain uses TRBV6-1 with TRBJ1-1, with a weak D call TRBD1 (5 bases). This specimen consisted of peripheral blood, obtained in the third trimester of pregnancy. This TCR was sampled from a female donor in good health, enrolled as a control in a pregnancy study. CDR3 DNA: TGTGCCAGCAATAGACAGCCTGAAGCTTTCTTT. As protein: CASNRQPEAFF.